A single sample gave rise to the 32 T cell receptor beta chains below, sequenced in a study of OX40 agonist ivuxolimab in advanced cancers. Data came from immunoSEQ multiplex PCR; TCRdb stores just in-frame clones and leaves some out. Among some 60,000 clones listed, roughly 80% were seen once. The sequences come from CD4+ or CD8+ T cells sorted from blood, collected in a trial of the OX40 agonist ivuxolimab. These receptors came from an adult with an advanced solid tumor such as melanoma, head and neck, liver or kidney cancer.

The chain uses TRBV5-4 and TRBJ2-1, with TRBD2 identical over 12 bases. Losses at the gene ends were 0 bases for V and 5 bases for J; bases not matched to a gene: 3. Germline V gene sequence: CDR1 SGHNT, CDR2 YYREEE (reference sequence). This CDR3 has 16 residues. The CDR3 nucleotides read TGTGCCAGCAGCTTGGGACTAGCGGGAGTTAACAATGAGCAGTTCTTC. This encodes CASSLGLAGVNNEQFF.

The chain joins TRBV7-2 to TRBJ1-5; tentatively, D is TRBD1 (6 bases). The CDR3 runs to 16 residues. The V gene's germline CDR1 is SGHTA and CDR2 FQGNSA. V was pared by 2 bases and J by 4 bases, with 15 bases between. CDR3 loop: CASSLSGGAGNQPQHF. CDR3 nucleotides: TGTGCCAGCAGCTTATCGGGGGGCGCAGGGAATCAGCCCCAGCATTTT.

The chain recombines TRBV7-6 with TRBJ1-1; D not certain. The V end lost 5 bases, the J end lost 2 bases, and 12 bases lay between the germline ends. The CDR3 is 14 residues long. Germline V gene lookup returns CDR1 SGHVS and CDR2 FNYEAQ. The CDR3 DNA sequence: TGTGCCAGCAGCCTAGAACAGACCAACACTGAAGCTTTCTTT. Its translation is CASSLEQTNTEAFF.

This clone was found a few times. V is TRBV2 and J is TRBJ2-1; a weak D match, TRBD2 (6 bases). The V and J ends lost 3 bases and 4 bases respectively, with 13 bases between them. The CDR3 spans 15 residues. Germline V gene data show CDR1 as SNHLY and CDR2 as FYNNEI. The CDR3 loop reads CASSDGTSGYNEQFF. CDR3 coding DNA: TGTGCCAGCAGTGATGGGACTTCGGGGTACAATGAGCAGTTCTTC.

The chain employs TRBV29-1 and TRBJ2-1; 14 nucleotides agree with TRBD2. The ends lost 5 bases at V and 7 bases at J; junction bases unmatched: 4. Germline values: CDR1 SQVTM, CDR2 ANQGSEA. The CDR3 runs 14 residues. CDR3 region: CSVRGTSGSNEQFF. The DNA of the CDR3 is TGCAGCGTTCGGGGGACTAGCGGGAGTAATGAGCAGTTCTTC.

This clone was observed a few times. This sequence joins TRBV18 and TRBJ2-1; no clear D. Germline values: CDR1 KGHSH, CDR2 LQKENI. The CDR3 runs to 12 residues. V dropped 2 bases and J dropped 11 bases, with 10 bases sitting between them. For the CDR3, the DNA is TGTGCCAGCTCACCAGCCCCACTTCAGCAGTTCTTC. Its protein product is CASSPAPLQQFF.

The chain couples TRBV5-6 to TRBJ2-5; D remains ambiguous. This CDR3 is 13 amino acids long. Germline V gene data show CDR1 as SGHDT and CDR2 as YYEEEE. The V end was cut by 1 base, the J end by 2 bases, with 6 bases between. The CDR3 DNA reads TGTGCCAGCAGCTTGTATTGGCAAGAGACCCAGTACTTC. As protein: CASSLYWQETQYF.

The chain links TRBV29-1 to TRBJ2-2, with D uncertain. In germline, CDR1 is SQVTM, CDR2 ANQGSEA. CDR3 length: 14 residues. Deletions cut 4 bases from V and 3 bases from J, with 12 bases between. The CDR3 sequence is CSVGSTGDTGELFF. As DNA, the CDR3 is TGCAGCGTTGGCTCAACTGGGGACACCGGGGAGCTGTTTTTT.

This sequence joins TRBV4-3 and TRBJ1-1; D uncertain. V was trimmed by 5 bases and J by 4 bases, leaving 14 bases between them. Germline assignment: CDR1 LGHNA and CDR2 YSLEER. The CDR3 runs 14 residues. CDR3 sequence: CASSLRDYGTEAFF. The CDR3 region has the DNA TGCGCCAGCAGCTTAAGAGACTACGGCACTGAAGCTTTCTTT.

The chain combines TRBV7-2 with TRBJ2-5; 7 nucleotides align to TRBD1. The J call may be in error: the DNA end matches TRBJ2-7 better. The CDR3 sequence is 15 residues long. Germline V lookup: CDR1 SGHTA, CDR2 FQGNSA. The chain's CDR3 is CASSLGDRATYEQYF. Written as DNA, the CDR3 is TGTGCCAGCAGCTTAGGAGACAGGGCCACCTACGAGCAGTACTTC.

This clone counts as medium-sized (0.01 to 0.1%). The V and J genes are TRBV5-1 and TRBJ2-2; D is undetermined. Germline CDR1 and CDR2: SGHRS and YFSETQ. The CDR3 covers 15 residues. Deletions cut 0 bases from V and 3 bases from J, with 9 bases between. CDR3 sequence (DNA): TGCGCCAGCAGCTTGGAAGCCTCTGACACCGGGGAGCTGTTTTTT. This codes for CASSLEASDTGELFF.

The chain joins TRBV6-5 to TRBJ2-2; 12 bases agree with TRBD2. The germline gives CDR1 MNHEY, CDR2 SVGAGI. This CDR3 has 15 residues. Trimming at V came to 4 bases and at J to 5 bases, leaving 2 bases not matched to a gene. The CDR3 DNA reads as TGTGCCAGCAGTTGGGGACTAGCGGGTACCGGGGAGCTGTTTTTT. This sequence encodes CASSWGLAGTGELFF.

CDR3 amino acids: CAIRITSGSMNTQYF. CDR3 in DNA: TGTGCCATCAGAATTACTAGCGGGAGTATGAATACGCAGTATTTT. V is TRBV10-3 and J is TRBJ2-3; 11 bases agree with TRBD2. The V and J ends lost 6 bases and 7 bases, in that order; junction bases with no gene match: 9. CDR3 length equals 15 residues. The germline CDR1 and CDR2 sequences are ENHRY and SYGVKD.

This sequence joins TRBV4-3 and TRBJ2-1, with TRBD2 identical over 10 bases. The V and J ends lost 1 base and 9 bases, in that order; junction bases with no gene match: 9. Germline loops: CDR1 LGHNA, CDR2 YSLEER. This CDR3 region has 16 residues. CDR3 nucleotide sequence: TGCGCCAGCAGCCAAGTAGAACTAGCGGGAAGGGGTGAGCAGTTCTTC. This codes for CASSQVELAGRGEQFF.

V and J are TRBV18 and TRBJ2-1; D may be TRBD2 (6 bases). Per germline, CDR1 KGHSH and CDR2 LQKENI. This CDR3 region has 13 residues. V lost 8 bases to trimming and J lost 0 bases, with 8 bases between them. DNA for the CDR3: TGTGCCAGCCGGGGGAACTCCTACAATGAGCAGTTCTTC. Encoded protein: CASRGNSYNEQFF.

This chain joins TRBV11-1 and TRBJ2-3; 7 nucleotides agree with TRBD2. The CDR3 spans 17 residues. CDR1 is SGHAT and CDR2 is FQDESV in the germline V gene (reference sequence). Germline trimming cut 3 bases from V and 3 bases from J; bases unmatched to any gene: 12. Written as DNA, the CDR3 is TGTGCCAGCAGCTTCGATAGACCCCACGGGGGGACAGATACGCAGTATTTT. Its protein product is CASSFDRPHGGTDTQYF.

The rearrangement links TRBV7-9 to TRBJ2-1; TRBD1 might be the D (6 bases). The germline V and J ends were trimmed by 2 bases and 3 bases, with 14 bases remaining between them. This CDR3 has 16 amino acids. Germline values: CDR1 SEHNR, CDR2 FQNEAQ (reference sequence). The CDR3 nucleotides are TGTGCCAGCAGCTTACTTGGCAGGGGAGACTACAATGAGCAGTTCTTC. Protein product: CASSLLGRGDYNEQFF.

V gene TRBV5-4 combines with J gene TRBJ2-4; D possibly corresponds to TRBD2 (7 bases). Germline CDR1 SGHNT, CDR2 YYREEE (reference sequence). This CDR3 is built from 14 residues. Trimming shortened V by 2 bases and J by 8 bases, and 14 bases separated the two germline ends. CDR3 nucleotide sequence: TGTGCCAGCAGCTTAAGGGGGGGGTGGGACATTCAGTACTTC. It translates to CASSLRGGWDIQYF.

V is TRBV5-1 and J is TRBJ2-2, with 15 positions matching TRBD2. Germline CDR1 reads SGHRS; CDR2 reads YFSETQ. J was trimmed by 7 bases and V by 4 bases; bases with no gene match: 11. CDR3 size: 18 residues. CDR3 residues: CASSEGTSGRIANGELFF. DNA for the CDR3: TGCGCCAGCAGCGAGGGGACTAGCGGGAGGATTGCTAACGGGGAGCTGTTTTTT.

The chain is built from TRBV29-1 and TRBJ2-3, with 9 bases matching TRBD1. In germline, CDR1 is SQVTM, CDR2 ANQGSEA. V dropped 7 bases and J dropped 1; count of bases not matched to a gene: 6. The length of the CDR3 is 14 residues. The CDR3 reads CSAARTGGTDTQYF. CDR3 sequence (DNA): TGCAGCGCCGCTCGGACAGGGGGCACAGATACGCAGTATTTT.

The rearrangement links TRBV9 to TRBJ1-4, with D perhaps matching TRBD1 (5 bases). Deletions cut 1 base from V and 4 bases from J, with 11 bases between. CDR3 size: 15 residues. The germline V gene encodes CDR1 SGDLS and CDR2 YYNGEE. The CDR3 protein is CASSVTGVYNEKLFF. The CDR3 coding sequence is TGTGCCAGCAGCGTAACGGGGGTTTATAATGAAAAACTGTTTTTT. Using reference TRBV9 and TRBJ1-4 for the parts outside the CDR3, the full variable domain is DSGVTQTPKHLITATGQRVTLRCSPRSGDLSVYWYQQSLDQGLQFLIQYYNGEERAKGNILERFSAQQFPDLHSELNLSSLELGDSALYFCASSVTGVYNEKLFFGSGTQLSVL.

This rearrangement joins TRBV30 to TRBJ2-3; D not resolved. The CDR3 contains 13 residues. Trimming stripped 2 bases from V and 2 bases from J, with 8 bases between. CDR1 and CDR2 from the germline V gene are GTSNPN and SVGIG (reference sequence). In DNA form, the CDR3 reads TGTGCCTGGAGTAAAGGAACCACAGATACGCAGTATTTT. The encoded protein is CAWSKGTTDTQYF.

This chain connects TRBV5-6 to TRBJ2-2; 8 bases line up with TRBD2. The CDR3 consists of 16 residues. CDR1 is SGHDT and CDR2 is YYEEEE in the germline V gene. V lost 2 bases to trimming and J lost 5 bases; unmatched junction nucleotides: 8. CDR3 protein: CASSFGAGGGTGELFF. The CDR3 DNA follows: TGTGCCAGCAGCTTTGGGGCGGGAGGCGGAACCGGGGAGCTGTTTTTT. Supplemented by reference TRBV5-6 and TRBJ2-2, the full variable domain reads DAGVTQSPTHLIKTRGQQVTLRCSPKSGHDTVSWYQQALGQGPQFIFQYYEEEERQRGNFPDRFSGHQFPNYSSELNVNALLLGDSALYLCASSFGAGGGTGELFFGEGSRLTVL.

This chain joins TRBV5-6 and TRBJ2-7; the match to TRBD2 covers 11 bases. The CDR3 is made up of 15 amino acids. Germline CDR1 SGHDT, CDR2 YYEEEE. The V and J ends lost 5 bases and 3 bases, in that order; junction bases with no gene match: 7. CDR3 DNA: TGTGCCAGCAGTCCCGCCGGGACTAGCGGCTACGAGCAGTACTTC. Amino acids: CASSPAGTSGYEQYF.

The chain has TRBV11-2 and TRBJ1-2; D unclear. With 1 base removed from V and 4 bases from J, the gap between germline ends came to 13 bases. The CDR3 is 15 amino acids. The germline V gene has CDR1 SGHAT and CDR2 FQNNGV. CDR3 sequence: CASSLGRRQTYGYTF. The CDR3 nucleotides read TGTGCCAGCAGCTTAGGGAGGCGCCAGACCTATGGCTACACCTTC.

CDR3 residues: CASSTGTRSVNEQFF. CDR3 DNA sequence: TGTGCCAGCAGTACCGGGACTAGGAGTGTCAATGAGCAGTTCTTC. The chain links TRBV6-5 to TRBJ2-1, with 8 bases that match TRBD2. The CDR3 extends over 15 amino acids. Germline V gene lookup returns CDR1 MNHEY and CDR2 SVGAGI. Unmatched junction bases numbered 9, after V lost 5 bases and J lost 6 bases.

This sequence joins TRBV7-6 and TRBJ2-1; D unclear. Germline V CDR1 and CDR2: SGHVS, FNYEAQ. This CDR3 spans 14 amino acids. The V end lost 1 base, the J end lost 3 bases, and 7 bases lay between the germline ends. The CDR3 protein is CASSLGALYNEQFF. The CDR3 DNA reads TGTGCCAGCAGCTTAGGGGCCCTCTACAATGAGCAGTTCTTC.

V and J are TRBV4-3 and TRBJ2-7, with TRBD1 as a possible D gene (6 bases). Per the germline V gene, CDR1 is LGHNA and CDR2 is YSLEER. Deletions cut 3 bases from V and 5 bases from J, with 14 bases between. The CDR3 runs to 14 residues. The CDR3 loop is CASSQFYNRDEQYF. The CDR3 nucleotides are TGCGCCAGCAGCCAGTTTTATAACAGGGACGAGCAGTACTTC.

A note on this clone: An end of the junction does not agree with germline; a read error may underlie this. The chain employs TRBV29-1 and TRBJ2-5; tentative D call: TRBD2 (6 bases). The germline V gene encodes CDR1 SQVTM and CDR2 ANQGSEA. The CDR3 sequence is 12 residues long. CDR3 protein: CSAGLPQGTQYF. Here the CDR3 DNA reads TGCAGCGCTGGACTACCCCAAGGGACCCAGTACTTC.

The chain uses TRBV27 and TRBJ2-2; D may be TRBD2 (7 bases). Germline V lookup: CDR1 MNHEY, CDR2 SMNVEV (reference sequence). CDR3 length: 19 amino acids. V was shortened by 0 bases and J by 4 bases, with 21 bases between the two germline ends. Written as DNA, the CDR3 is TGTGCCAGCAGTTTATCGGGGGGGCGCAACCCAGAAATCACCGGGGAGCTGTTTTTT. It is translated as CASSLSGGRNPEITGELFF.

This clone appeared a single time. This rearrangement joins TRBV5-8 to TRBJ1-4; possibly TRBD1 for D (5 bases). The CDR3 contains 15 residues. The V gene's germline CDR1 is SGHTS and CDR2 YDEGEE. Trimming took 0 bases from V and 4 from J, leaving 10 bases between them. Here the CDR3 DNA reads TGTGCCAGCAGCTTGGGTCAGGGCCTTAATGAAAAACTGTTTTTT. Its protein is CASSLGQGLNEKLFF.

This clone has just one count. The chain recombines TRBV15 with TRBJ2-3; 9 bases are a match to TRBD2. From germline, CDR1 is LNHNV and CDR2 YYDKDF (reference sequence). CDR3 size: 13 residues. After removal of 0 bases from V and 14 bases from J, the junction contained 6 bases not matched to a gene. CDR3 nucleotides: TGTGCCACCAGCAGAGATCCAGCGGGGGGCTGGTATTTT. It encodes CATSRDPAGGWYF. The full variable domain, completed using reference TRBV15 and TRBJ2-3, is DAMVIQNPRYQVTQFGKPVTLSCSQTLNHNVMYWYQQKSSQAPKLLFHYYDKDFNNEADTPDNFQSRRPNTSFCFLDIRSPGLGDTAMYLCATSRDPAGGWYFGPGTRLTVL.